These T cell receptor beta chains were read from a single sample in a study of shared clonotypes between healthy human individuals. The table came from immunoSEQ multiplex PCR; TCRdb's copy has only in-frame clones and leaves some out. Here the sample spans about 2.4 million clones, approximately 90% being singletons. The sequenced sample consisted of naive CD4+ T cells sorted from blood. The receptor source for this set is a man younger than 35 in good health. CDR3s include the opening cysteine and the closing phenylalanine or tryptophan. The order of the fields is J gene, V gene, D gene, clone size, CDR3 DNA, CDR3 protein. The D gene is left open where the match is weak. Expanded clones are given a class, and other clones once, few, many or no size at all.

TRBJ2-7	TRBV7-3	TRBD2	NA	TGTGCCAGCAGCTTAAACGGGGGGGCCAAGAACGAGCAGTACTTC	CASSLNGGAKNEQYF
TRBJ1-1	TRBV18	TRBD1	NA	TGTGCCAGCTCGCCAGACAGGGAAACTTTCTTT	CASSPDRETFF
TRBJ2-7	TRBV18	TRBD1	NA	TGTGCCAGCTCACAAGCCGGGACAGGGGACACCTACGAGCAGTACTTC	CASSQAGTGDTYEQYF
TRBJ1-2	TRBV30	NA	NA	TGTGCCTGGAGTGAGACCACCACTAACTATGGCTACACCTTC	CAWSETTTNYGYTF
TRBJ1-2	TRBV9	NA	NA	TGTGCCAGCAGCGTAGCTACCGAGAACTATGGCTACACCTTC	CASSVATENYGYTF
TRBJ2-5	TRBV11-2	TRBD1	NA	TGTGCCAGCAGCCTAGGGGCCGGGACAGGGGAGGGAGAGACCCAGTACTTC	CASSLGAGTGEGETQYF
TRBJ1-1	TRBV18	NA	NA	TGTGCCAGCTCAATTAGAAGGCCCAGTGACAACACTGAAGCTTTCTTT	CASSIRRPSDNTEAFF
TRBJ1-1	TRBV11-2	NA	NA	TGTGCCAGCAGCGCGTCCTTGGCGGGAATTGAAGCTTTCTTT	CASSASLAGIEAFF
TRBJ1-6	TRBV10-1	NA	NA	TGCGCCAGCACACCAGATAATAATTCACCCCTCCACTTT	CASTPDNNSPLHF
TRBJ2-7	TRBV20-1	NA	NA	TGCAGTGCTTTTGCCAACGAGCAGTACTTC	CSAFANEQYF
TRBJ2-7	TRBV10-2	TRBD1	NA	TGCGCCAGTCAGTCACAGGGGTACGAGCAGTACTTC	CASQSQGYEQYF
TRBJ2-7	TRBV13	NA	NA	TGTGCCAGCAGCCGGGGGCTCTACGAGCAGTACTTC	CASSRGLYEQYF
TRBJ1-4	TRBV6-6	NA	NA	TGTGCCAGCAGTTACCCTGCGGAAAAACTGTTTTTT	CASSYPAEKLFF
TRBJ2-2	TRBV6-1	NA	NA	TGTGCCAGCAGTGCCCAGGGGAAAAACACCGGGGAGCTGTTTTTT	CASSAQGKNTGELFF
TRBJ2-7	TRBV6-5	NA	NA	TGTGCCAGCAGTTACTCGAGTACGGTCCGCTCCTACGAGCAGTACTTC	CASSYSSTVRSYEQYF
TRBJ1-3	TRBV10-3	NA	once	TGTGCCATCTCCTGGGGGGCAGCTGGAAACACCATATATTTT	CAISWGAAGNTIYF
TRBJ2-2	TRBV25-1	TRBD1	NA	TGTGCCAGCCTGGACAGGGGAGCCGGGGAGCTGTTTTTT	CASLDRGAGELFF